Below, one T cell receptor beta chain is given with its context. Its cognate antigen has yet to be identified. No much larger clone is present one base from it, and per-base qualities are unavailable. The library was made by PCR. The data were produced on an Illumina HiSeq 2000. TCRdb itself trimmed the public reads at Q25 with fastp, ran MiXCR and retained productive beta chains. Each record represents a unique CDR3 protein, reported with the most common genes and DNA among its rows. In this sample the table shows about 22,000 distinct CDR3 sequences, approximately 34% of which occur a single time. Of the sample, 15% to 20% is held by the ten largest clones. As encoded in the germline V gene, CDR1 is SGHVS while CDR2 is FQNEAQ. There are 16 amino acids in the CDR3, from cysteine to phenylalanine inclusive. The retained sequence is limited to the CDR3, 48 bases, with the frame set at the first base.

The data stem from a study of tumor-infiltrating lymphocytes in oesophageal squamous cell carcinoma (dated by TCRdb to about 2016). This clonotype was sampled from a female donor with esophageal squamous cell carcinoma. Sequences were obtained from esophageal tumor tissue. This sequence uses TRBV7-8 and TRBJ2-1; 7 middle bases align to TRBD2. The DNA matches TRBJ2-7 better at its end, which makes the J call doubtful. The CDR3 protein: CASSSQSGMYSYEQYF. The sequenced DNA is TGTGCCAGCAGCTCACAGAGCGGGATGTACTCCTACGAGCAGTACTTC.